This T cell receptor beta chain comes out of a study of blood T cell repertoires in COVID-19. About the study: There were acute and convalescent COVID-19 samples, and they came from the United States, Italy and Spain. T cells, B-cell-depleted T cells, or PBMCs supplied cDNA or gDNA.

The ends lost 7 bases at V and 7 bases at J; junction bases unmatched: 10. The CDR3 sequence is 13 residues long. Germline values: CDR1 SNHLY, CDR2 FYNNEI. Per the original methods: Cell counts per sample came from amplifying reference gene primers. TCRdb's table, derived via immunoSEQ multiplex PCR, lists solely in-frame clones and lacks some. Clonal size and the V and J genes are those of that table, whereas D and trimming came from the DNA. The table includes 150,000 or so clones, roughly 91% detected once. Sequenced: peripheral blood. The chain recombines TRBV2 with TRBJ2-7; TRBD2 aligns across 7 bases. This TCR derives from a man between 18 and 29 years old with acute or convalescent COVID-19. The CDR3 reads CASIRGRGEEQYF. The CDR3 nucleotides are TGTGCCAGCATCAGAGGGAGGGGAGAAGAGCAGTACTTC.